These 32 T cell receptor beta chains were all obtained from the same sample, sequenced in a study of PD-1 blockade in classical Hodgkin lymphoma. In every patient, relapse followed autologous stem cell transplantation, while exposure to brentuximab vedotin differed. The protocol was immunoSEQ multiplex PCR, while the TCRdb copy is restricted to in-frame clones and leaves out a portion. This table holds some 93,000 clones, 80% to 95% found once. Here the sequenced sample was peripheral blood mononuclear cells (PBMCs), taken at baseline. The receptors derive from a human donor with classical Hodgkin lymphoma.

The chain employs TRBV10-3 and TRBJ1-4; D gene unclear. CDR1 is ENHRY, CDR2 SYGVKD, per germline. Trimming stripped 4 bases from V and 7 bases from J, with 16 bases between. The CDR3 consists of 15 residues. The CDR3 DNA reads as TGTGCCATCAGTGCCCTACAAGGAAAGGGTGAAAAACTGTTTTTT. Translation: CAISALQGKGEKLFF.

The V gene is TRBV27, the J gene TRBJ2-1; D is perhaps TRBD2 (5 bases). Germline CDR1 reads MNHEY; CDR2 reads SMNVEV (reference sequence). V dropped 3 bases and J dropped 7 bases, with 10 bases sitting between them. The CDR3 consists of 13 residues. The CDR3: CASSLLQRNEQFF. In nucleotides, the CDR3 is TGTGCCAGCAGTTTGCTCCAGCGGAATGAGCAGTTCTTC.

The rearrangement joins TRBV7-2 to TRBJ2-3, with D perhaps matching TRBD2 (7 bases). CDR3 size: 15 residues. CDR1 is SGHTA, CDR2 FQGNSA, per germline. Between the trimmed V and J ends, which lost 1 base and 1 base, there was a span of 9 bases. CDR3: CASSLVGGRTDTQYF. The CDR3, as DNA: TGTGCCAGCAGCTTAGTCGGGGGGCGCACAGATACGCAGTATTTT. The entire variable domain, with the rest obtained from reference TRBV7-2 and TRBJ2-3, is as follows: GAGVSQSPSNKVTEKGKDVELRCDPISGHTALYWYRQSLGQGLEFLIYFQGNSAPDKSGLPSDRFSAERTGGSVSTLTIQRTQQEDSAVYLCASSLVGGRTDTQYFGPGTRLTVL.

CDR3 sequence: CASSLAGTGSEKLFF. The CDR3 region has the DNA TGCGCCAGCAGCTTGGCCGGGACAGGGAGTGAAAAACTGTTTTTT. This chain connects TRBV5-1 to TRBJ1-4, with 9 bases identical to TRBD1. The V segment lost 0 bases and the J segment 7 bases; nucleotides outside the gene matches: 4. CDR1 and CDR2 from the germline V gene are SGHRS and YFSETQ. CDR3 length: 15 residues.

The chain has TRBV28 and TRBJ2-7; no firm D call. Germline V gives CDR1 MDHEN, CDR2 SYDVKM. The CDR3 is made up of 14 amino acids. Between the trimmed V and J ends, which lost 8 bases and 3 bases, there was a span of 17 bases. The CDR3 DNA reads TGTGCCAGCGCCCCATTAGGCGGAAACTACGAGCAGTACTTC. Its translation: CASAPLGGNYEQYF.

DNA for the CDR3: TGTGCCAGCAGCCAAGATTCGGCCTCAAAGATTTGGGATGGGAGGGGCTACGAGCAGTACTTC. It codes for CASSQDSASKIWDGRGYEQYF. The chain joins TRBV4-2 to TRBJ2-7; 7 bases fit TRBD2. This CDR3 spans 21 amino acids. The V segment lost 0 bases and the J segment 3 bases; nucleotides outside the gene matches: 23. Germline V gives CDR1 LGHNA, CDR2 YNFKEQ.

The rearrangement uses TRBV9 and TRBJ2-7; D ambiguous. The V and J ends lost 3 bases and 6 bases respectively, with 7 bases between them. The CDR3 length is 11 residues. Germline CDR1 and CDR2: SGDLS and YYNGEE. Here the CDR3 reads CASSDAPEQYF. The DNA of the CDR3 is TGTGCCAGCAGCGACGCGCCCGAGCAGTACTTC.

The chain couples TRBV5-6 to TRBJ2-7; 9 bases fit TRBD1. V shed 2 bases, J shed 5 bases, and the junction held 8 bases outside the gene matches. This CDR3 has 15 residues. CDR1 is SGHDT and CDR2 is YYEEEE in the germline V gene. The CDR3 DNA sequence: TGTGCCAGCAGCTTCCCACCCAGGACAGGGGACGAGCAGTACTTC. Its protein is CASSFPPRTGDEQYF.

The chain employs TRBV28 and TRBJ1-5; tentative D call: TRBD1 (5 bases). V gave up 3 bases and J gave up 7 bases, with 16 bases separating them. Germline CDR1 MDHEN, CDR2 SYDVKM. The CDR3 totals 15 residues. CDR3 sequence reads: CASSFSGPGGQPQHF. The CDR3 DNA reads TGTGCCAGCAGTTTCTCTGGTCCTGGGGGGCAGCCCCAGCATTTT. Full variable domain (remainder filled in from reference TRBV28 and TRBJ1-5): DVKVTQSSRYLVKRTGEKVFLECVQDMDHENMFWYRQDPGLGLRLIYFSYDVKMKEKGDIPEGYSVSREKKERFSLILESASTNQTSMYLCASSFSGPGGQPQHFGDGTRLSIL.

This clone was seen just once. The chain couples TRBV5-1 to TRBJ2-7; 12 bases align to TRBD2. The CDR3 has 16 amino acids. CDR1 and CDR2 from the germline V gene are SGHRS and YFSETQ. Unmatched junction bases numbered 7, after V lost 3 bases and J lost 3 bases. The CDR3 nucleotides are TGCGCCAGCAGCTCGCTGGGGACTAGCGGGCTCTACGAGCAGTACTTC. The encoded protein is CASSSLGTSGLYEQYF.

The count of this clone is one. This chain connects TRBV6-1 to TRBJ2-5; D not resolved. The CDR3 is 12 residues long. The V gene's germline CDR1 is MNHNS and CDR2 SASEGT. Trimming pared 3 bases from V and 9 bases from J, leaving 11 bases between. The CDR3 coding sequence is TGTGCCAGCAGTGACCCCGTTTGGGCCCAGTACTTC. Its translation: CASSDPVWAQYF.

For the CDR3, the DNA is TGTGCCTATCTGGTGGGGGGGAACACTGAAGCTTTCTTT. Its translation: CAYLVGGNTEAFF. The chain recombines TRBV30 with TRBJ1-1, with a tentative D call TRBD1 (5 bases). V was clipped by 7 bases and J by 1 base, with 13 bases between them. Germline loops: CDR1 GTSNPN, CDR2 SVGIG (reference sequence). The CDR3 spans 13 residues.

The rearrangement links TRBV9 to TRBJ2-1, with D perhaps matching TRBD1 or TRBD2 (7 bases each). The ends were cut back, 0 bases at V and 2 bases at J, with 21 bases in the middle. The CDR3 sequence is 19 residues long. Germline V gene data show CDR1 as SGDLS and CDR2 as YYNGEE. Here the CDR3 DNA reads TGTGCCAGCAGCGTAGTTCCCCTGGGAGGGGGCATCCCCTACAATGAGCAGTTCTTC. Residues: CASSVVPLGGGIPYNEQFF. Based on the CDR3 plus reference TRBV9 and TRBJ2-1, the full variable domain is DSGVTQTPKHLITATGQRVTLRCSPRSGDLSVYWYQQSLDQGLQFLIQYYNGEERAKGNILERFSAQQFPDLHSELNLSSLELGDSALYFCASSVVPLGGGIPYNEQFFGPGTRLTVL.

The chain carries TRBV2 and TRBJ2-2; maybe TRBD1 (5 bases). CDR3 size: 13 residues. V was pared by 7 bases and J by 5 bases, with 11 bases between. Germline V gives CDR1 SNHLY, CDR2 FYNNEI. The chain's CDR3 is CASMGRVTGELFF. The CDR3 nucleotides are TGTGCCAGCATGGGCAGGGTGACCGGGGAGCTGTTTTTT.

This CDR3 is CSVEQTGGNTIYF. The CDR3 bases are TGCAGCGTTGAACAGACAGGCGGAAACACCATATATTTT. The chain joins TRBV29-1 to TRBJ1-3; D may be TRBD1 (6 bases). The CDR3 is 13 residues long. Germline V lookup: CDR1 SQVTM, CDR2 ANQGSEA. Between the trimmed V and J ends, which lost 2 bases and 4 bases, there was a span of 9 bases.

V usage is TRBV29-1 and J usage is TRBJ2-1; the D gene could be TRBD1 or TRBD2 (5 bases each). V dropped 5 bases and J dropped 6 bases, with 17 bases sitting between them. This CDR3 is built from 14 residues. CDR1 is SQVTM and CDR2 is ANQGSEA in the germline V gene. In DNA form, the CDR3 reads TGCAGCGTTACATACGGGATGGGGCGCAATGAGCAGTTCTTC. Encoded protein: CSVTYGMGRNEQFF.

The rearrangement links TRBV10-3 to TRBJ2-1, with D possibly being TRBD2 (5 bases). The CDR3 runs to 12 residues. Germline CDR1 ENHRY, CDR2 SYGVKD. The V end lost 4 bases, the J end lost 9 bases, and 10 bases lay between the germline ends. The CDR3 coding sequence is TGTGCCATCAGTGTCGACCGGGGTGAGCAGTTCTTC. Its protein product is CAISVDRGEQFF.

V is TRBV21-1 and J is TRBJ2-7; the DNA was not compared with TRBD2, the D call given in the table. TRBV21-1 is designated a pseudogene. The CDR3 is made up of 16 amino acids. The CDR3 region is CASSKLERPNSYEQYF. In DNA, the CDR3 is TGTGCCAGCAGCAAACTTGAGCGACCTAACTCCTACGAGCAGTACTTC.

This clone appeared once. CDR3 coding DNA: TGTGCCAGCAGTTACTCATGGCAAATGAACACCGGGGAGCTGTTTTTT. Amino acid sequence: CASSYSWQMNTGELFF. This chain uses TRBV6-5 with TRBJ2-2; D unclear. Germline CDR1 is MNHEY and CDR2 is SVGAGI. V was pared by 0 bases and J by 1 base, with 9 bases between. There are 16 residues in the CDR3.

The rearrangement links TRBV30 to TRBJ1-2, with D possibly TRBD1 on 5 matching bases. V was clipped by 0 bases and J by 9 bases, with 14 bases between them. The CDR3 is made up of 13 amino acids. From germline, CDR1 is GTSNPN and CDR2 SVGIG (reference sequence). The CDR3: CAWSVQGARRYTF. The CDR3 DNA reads as TGTGCCTGGAGTGTCCAAGGGGCGCGACGCTACACCTTC.

The V gene is TRBV5-1, the J gene TRBJ1-5, with 10 bases aligning to TRBD1. V shed 4 bases, J shed 7 bases, and the junction held 8 bases outside the gene matches. From germline, CDR1 is SGHRS and CDR2 YFSETQ. The CDR3 length is 15 residues. CDR3 DNA: TGCGCCAGCAGCCCCGGGACAGGGGTCTGGCAGCCCCAGCATTTT. Translating gives CASSPGTGVWQPQHF.

The chain combines TRBV6-5 with TRBJ1-1; D gene uncertain. Germline values: CDR1 MNHEY, CDR2 SVGAGI. The CDR3 runs 14 residues. V was shortened by 2 bases and J by 3 bases, with 10 bases between the two germline ends. The CDR3 spells CASSYGPPDTEAFF. The CDR3 DNA follows: TGTGCCAGCAGTTACGGCCCTCCGGACACTGAAGCTTTCTTT.

The rearrangement uses TRBV27 and TRBJ1-1; D unclear. V was pared by 3 bases and J by 0 bases, with 11 bases between. The CDR3 covers 15 residues. From germline, CDR1 is MNHEY and CDR2 SMNVEV (reference sequence). The CDR3 DNA follows: TGTGCCAGCAGTTTTGACGGTTTCATGAACACTGAAGCTTTCTTT. This translates into CASSFDGFMNTEAFF.

This clone was recorded once. The chain employs TRBV7-9 and TRBJ2-7; no clear D gene. V was cut by 5 bases and J by 7 bases, with 18 bases left in between. Germline V gene data show CDR1 as SEHNR and CDR2 as FQNEAQ (reference sequence). This CDR3 has 14 residues. The DNA for the CDR3 is TGTGCCAGCAGCCAGCCGCCGTGGGCTGTGGAGCAGTACTTC. Translated, it gives CASSQPPWAVEQYF. The whole variable domain, remainder taken from reference TRBV7-9 and TRBJ2-7, is DTGVSQNPRHKITKRGQNVTFRCDPISEHNRLYWYRQTLGQGPEFLTYFQNEAQLEKSRLLSDRFSAERPKGSFSTLEIQRTEQGDSAMYLCASSQPPWAVEQYFGPGTRLTVT.

The chain joins TRBV5-1 to TRBJ2-5, with TRBD2 matching over 10 bases. This CDR3 comprises 14 residues. Germline loops: CDR1 SGHRS, CDR2 YFSETQ. The ends lost 5 bases at V and 5 bases at J; junction bases unmatched: 6. This CDR3 reads CASRQREGHETQYF. The CDR3 coding sequence is TGCGCCAGCAGACAGCGGGAGGGACACGAGACCCAGTACTTC.

The chain is built from TRBV29-1 and TRBJ1-5; 11 bases align to TRBD1. J was trimmed by 3 bases and V by 4 bases; bases with no gene match: 5. The CDR3 is made up of 15 amino acids. CDR1 and CDR2 from the germline V gene are SQVTM and ANQGSEA. The CDR3 is CSVAGGQGANQPQHF. CDR3 DNA sequence: TGCAGCGTTGCGGGCGGACAGGGGGCCAATCAGCCCCAGCATTTT.

This chain uses TRBV5-1 with TRBJ2-5, with 9 positions matching TRBD2. V shed 5 bases and J 4 bases; nucleotides not matched to a gene: 6. CDR1 is SGHRS and CDR2 is YFSETQ in the germline V gene. This CDR3 is 14 amino acids long. For the CDR3, the DNA is TGCGCCAGCAGTTTTAGCGGGAGTAGAGAGACCCAGTACTTC. This codes for CASSFSGSRETQYF.

The chain combines TRBV4-1 with TRBJ2-2, with D perhaps TRBD2 (5 bases). Germline-derived CDR1 and CDR2 are MGHRA and YSYEKL. The CDR3 has 15 residues. The ends were cut back, 1 base at V and 5 bases at J, with 11 bases in the middle. Here the CDR3 DNA reads TGCGCCAGCAGCCAAGGGGCTAGCCCAACCGGGGAGCTGTTTTTT. This sequence encodes CASSQGASPTGELFF.

The genes are TRBV27 and TRBJ2-7; 9 nucleotides line up with TRBD1. Germline V gene sequence: CDR1 MNHEY, CDR2 SMNVEV (reference sequence). This CDR3 comprises 12 residues. The V segment lost 5 bases and the J segment 6 bases; nucleotides outside the gene matches: 2. In DNA, the CDR3 is TGTGCCAGCAGTCACAGGGGGCCCGAGCAGTACTTC. Amino acid sequence: CASSHRGPEQYF.

This clone has only one observation. For the CDR3, the DNA is TGTGCCAGCCTGGGACAGGGGGTGTTCGAGGCGAACTATGGCTACACCTTC. This encodes CASLGQGVFEANYGYTF. The J gene is TRBJ1-2, the V gene TRBV28; TRBD1 aligns across 11 bases. The germline V gene encodes CDR1 MDHEN and CDR2 SYDVKM. The CDR3 has 17 amino acids. The V gene end was trimmed by 8 bases and the J gene end by 2 bases; junction bases not matched to a gene: 13.

The chain carries TRBV9 and TRBJ2-1; a possible D gene is TRBD2 (6 bases). Germline CDR1 and CDR2: SGDLS and YYNGEE. CDR3 length: 16 amino acids. V gave up 0 bases and J gave up 8 bases, with 18 bases separating them. In DNA form, the CDR3 reads TGTGCCAGCAGCGTAGCTGAGGGACGGGGGTTGGATGAGCAGTTCTTC. This codes for CASSVAEGRGLDEQFF.

The gene calls are TRBV9 and TRBJ2-5, with 10 bases aligning to TRBD2. Looked up from germline, CDR1 is SGDLS and CDR2 is YYNGEE. The trim removed 0 bases at V and 5 bases at J, leaving 13 bases unmatched. This CDR3 is 18 amino acids long. CDR3 bases: TGTGCCAGCAGCGTAGGGACTAGCGGAGCTGGGCTGAGGGAGACCCAGTACTTC. Protein product: CASSVGTSGAGLRETQYF.